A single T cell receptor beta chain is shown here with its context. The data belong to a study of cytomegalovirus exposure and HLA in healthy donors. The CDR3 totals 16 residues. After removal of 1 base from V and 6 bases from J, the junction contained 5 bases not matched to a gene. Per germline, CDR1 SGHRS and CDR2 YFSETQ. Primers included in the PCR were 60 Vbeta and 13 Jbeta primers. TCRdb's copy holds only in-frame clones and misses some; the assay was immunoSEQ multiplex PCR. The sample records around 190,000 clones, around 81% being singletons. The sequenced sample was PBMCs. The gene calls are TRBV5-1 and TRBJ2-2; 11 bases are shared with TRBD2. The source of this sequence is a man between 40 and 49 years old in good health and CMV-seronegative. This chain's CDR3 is CASSLSSSGGSGELFF. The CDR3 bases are TGCGCCAGCAGCTTGTCCTCTAGCGGGGGGTCCGGGGAGCTGTTTTTT.